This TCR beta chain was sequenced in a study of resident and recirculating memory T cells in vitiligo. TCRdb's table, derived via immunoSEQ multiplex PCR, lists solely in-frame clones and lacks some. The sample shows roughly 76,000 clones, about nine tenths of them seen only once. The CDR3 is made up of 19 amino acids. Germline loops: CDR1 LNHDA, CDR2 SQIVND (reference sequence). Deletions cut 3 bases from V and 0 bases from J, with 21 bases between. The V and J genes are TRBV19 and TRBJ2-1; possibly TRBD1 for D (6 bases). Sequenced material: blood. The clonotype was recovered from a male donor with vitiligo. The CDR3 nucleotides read TGTGCCAGTAGTATTCGAGTCCCAACAGGGAACCCCTCCTACAATGAGCAGTTCTTC. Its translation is CASSIRVPTGNPSYNEQFF.